This T cell receptor beta chain came from a study of T-cell memory formation after mild COVID-19. Study overall: Clusters of TCRs were largely donor specific.

This clonotype was seen ten or more times. Antigen specificity is unknown. TCRdb called the 5' RACE reads again in MiXCR, with one record for every CDR3 protein. The sample comprises under 35,000 distinct CDR3 sequences, about 16% of which are singletons, and over 1.1% rests with the top ten. CDR3 length equals 13 residues. V was cut by 6 bases and J by 1 base, with 9 bases left in between. Germline V gene lookup returns CDR1 LNHDA and CDR2 SQIVND (reference sequence). Study-wide points: Those CD4+ clones that contracted were mainly in CM and EM (CD8+ ones in EMRA). Certain responding clones were present in pre-infection memory, suggesting participation of cross-reactive memory.

The sequencing sample was made of PBMCs or a T cell subset sorted from them (not recorded which). The sequence derives from an adult who had mild COVID-19 (a few samples of this study predate the infection). Cell type and time point are not known. This chain links TRBV19 with TRBJ1-1, with a weak D call TRBD1 (5 bases). DNA of the CDR3: TGTGCCAGTAGGGCAGGGAGGAACACTGAAGCTTTCTTT. Its translation is CASRAGRNTEAFF.